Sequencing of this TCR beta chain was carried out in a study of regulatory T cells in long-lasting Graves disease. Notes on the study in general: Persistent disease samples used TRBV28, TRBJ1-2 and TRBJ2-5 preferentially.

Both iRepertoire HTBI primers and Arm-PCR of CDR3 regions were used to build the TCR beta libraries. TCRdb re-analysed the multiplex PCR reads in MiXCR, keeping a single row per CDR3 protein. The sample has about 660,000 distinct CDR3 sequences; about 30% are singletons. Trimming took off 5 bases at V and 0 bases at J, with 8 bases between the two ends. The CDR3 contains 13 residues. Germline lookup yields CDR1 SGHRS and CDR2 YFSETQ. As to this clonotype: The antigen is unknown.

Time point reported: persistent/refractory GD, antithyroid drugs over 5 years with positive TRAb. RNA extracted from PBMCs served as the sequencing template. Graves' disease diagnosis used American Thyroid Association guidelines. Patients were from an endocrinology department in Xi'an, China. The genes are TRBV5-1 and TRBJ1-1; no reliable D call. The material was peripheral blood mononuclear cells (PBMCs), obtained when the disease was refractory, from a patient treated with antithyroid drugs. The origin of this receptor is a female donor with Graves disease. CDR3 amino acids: CASRELLNTEAFF. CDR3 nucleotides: TGCGCCAGCAGAGAACTATTGAACACTGAAGCTTTCTTT. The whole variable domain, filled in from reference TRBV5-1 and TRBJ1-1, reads KAGVTQTPRYLIKTRGQQVTLSCSPISGHRSVSWYQQTPGQGLQFLFEYFSETQRNKGNFPGRFSGRQFSNSRSEMNVSTLELGDSALYLCASRELLNTEAFFGQGTRLTVV.